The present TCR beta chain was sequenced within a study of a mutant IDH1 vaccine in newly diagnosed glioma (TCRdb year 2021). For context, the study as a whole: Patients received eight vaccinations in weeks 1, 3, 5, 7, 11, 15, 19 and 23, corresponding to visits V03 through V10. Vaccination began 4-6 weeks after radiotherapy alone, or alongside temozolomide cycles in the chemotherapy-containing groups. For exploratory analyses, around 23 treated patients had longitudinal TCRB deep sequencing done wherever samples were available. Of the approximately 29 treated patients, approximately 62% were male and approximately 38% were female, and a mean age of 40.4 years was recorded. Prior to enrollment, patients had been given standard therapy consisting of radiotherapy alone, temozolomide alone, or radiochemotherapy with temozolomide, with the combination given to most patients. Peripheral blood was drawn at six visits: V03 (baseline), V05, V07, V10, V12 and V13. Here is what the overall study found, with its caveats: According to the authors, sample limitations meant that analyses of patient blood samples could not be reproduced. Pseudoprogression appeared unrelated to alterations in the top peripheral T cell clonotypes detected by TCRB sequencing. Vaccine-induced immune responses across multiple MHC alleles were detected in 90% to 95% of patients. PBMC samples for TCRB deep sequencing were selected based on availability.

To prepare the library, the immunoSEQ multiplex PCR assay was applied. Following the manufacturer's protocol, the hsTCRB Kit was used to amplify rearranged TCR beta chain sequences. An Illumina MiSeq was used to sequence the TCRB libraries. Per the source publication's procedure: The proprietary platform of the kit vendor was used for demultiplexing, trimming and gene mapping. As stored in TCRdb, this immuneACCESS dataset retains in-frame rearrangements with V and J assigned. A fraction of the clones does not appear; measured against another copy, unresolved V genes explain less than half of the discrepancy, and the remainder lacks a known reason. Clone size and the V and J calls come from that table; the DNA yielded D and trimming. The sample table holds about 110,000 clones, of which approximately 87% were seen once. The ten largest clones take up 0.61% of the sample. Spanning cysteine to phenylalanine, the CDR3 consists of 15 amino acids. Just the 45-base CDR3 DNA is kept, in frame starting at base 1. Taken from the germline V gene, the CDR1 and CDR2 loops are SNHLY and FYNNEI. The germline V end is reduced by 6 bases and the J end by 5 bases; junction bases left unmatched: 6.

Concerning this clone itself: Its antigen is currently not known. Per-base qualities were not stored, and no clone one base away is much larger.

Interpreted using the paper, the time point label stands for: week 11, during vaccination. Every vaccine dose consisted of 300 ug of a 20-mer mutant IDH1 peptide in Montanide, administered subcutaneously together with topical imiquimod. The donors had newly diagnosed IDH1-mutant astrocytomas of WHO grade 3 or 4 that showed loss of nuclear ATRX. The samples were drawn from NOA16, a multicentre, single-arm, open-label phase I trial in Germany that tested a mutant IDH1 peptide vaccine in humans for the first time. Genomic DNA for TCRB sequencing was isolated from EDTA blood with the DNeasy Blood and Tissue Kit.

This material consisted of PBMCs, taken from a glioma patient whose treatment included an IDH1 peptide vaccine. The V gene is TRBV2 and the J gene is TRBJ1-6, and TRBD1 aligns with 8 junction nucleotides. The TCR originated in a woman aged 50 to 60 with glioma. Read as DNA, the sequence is TGTGCCAGCAGGATTGGGACAGGCGATAATTCACCCCTCCACTTT. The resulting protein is CASRIGTGDNSPLHF.